Below, one T cell receptor beta chain is given with its context. Trimming took off 6 bases at V and 2 bases at J, with 8 bases between the two ends. Germline V lookup: CDR1 WNHNN, CDR2 SYGVQD (reference sequence). This CDR3 contains 13 residues. If patients had autoimmune disease history or systemic immunosuppression, they were excluded. These data come from a study of OX40 agonist ivuxolimab in advanced cancers. Clones were read by immunoSEQ multiplex PCR, and TCRdb kept only the in-frame ones, dropping some. The repertoire holds 85,000 to 95,000 clones, with 85% to 90% as singletons. This receptor was taken from an adult with an advanced solid tumor such as melanoma, head and neck, liver or kidney cancer. The source was CD4+ or CD8+ T cells sorted from blood, collected in a trial of the OX40 agonist ivuxolimab. V is TRBV10-1 and J is TRBJ1-3; no definite D call. The CDR3 nucleotides read TGCGCCAGCAGGGACGGAACTGGAAACACCATATATTTT. Amino acid sequence: CASRDGTGNTIYF.